This T cell receptor (beta chain) originates from a study of cytomegalovirus exposure and HLA in healthy donors. Study-wide background: A preliminary data release comprised around 85 million unique TCRs obtained from HLA-typed donors. Study outcomes and limitations: There were several of the most significant clusters that appeared linked to common viral pathogens in a later analysis. In a later analysis, across HLA loci, associated TCR counts were highest for DRB1, lowest for HLA-C.

On this clone itself: Antigen specificity is unknown.

The PCR contained 60 Vbeta and 13 Jbeta primers. Measured with immunoSEQ multiplex PCR; TCRdb has only the in-frame clones, and not every one. The data hold 200,000 to 250,000 clones, with about three quarters observed a single time. V was pared by 5 bases and J by 0 bases, with 1 base of the junction left unmatched. The CDR3 has 15 residues. Looked up from germline, CDR1 is SGHNT and CDR2 is YENEEA. Sequences were obtained from PBMCs. The TCR comes from a woman aged 55-69 years in good health and CMV-seropositive. The chain recombines TRBV11-3 with TRBJ2-2, with 9 bases aligning to TRBD2. The CDR3 spells CASSPSGTNTGELFF. For the CDR3, the DNA is TGTGCCAGCAGCCCTAGCGGGACGAACACCGGGGAGCTGTTTTTT.